The rows below give T cell receptor beta chains drawn from one sample of a study of radiation and T cells in renal cell carcinoma. This table comes from immunoSEQ multiplex PCR, and its TCRdb copy is limited to in-frame clones, with some not included. The sample records about 130,000 clones, roughly 77% being singletons. The sequenced sample was blood, obtained from a patient whose treatment included radiotherapy and nephrectomy. These receptors were obtained from a woman in her fifties or sixties with renal cell carcinoma. The CDR3 runs from the conserved cysteine through the conserved F or W. The D gene is left open where the match is weak. Where a row states a size, it is once, few, many or the class of an expanded clone; other rows omit it.

v_call	clone_size	j_call	d_call	cdr3_aa	cdr3_nt
TRBV7-2	.	TRBJ2-1	TRBD2	CASSLGGLATLQFF	TGTGCCAGCAGCTTAGGGGGACTAGCAACTCTGCAGTTCTTC
TRBV6-5	.	TRBJ2-3	.	CASSYSTVDTQYF	TGTGCCAGCAGTTACTCGACGGTAGATACGCAGTATTTT
TRBV27	.	TRBJ1-4	.	CASADGATNEKLFF	TGTGCCAGTGCGGACGGTGCAACTAATGAAAAACTGTTTTTT
TRBV30	.	TRBJ1-2	.	CAWSSVSGGNGYTF	TGTGCCTGGAGTTCCGTCTCCGGGGGCAATGGCTACACCTTC
TRBV14	.	TRBJ1-1	.	CASSRTANTEAFF	TGTGCCAGCAGCCGGACGGCGAACACTGAAGCTTTCTTT
TRBV7-3	.	TRBJ1-6	.	CASSLGGSGGPLHF	TGTGCCAGCAGCTTAGGTGGCAGCGGCGGACCCCTCCACTTT
TRBV11-3	once	TRBJ2-5	.	CASRFSRKGGQETQYF	TGTGCCAGCAGGTTTAGTCGGAAAGGAGGGCAAGAGACCCAGTACTTC
TRBV5-1	.	TRBJ1-3	.	CASSGGASSGNTIYF	TGCGCCAGCAGCGGAGGGGCGTCTTCGGGAAACACCATATATTTT
TRBV30	.	TRBJ2-1	.	CAWSVGSGPYNEQFF	TGTGCCTGGAGTGTAGGAAGCGGACCCTACAATGAGCAGTTCTTC
TRBV5-4	many	TRBJ1-1	TRBD1	CASSLAGQGDTEAFF	TGTGCCAGCAGCTTGGCCGGACAGGGGGACACTGAAGCTTTCTTT
TRBV5-4	once	TRBJ2-5	.	CASSARGLQETQYF	TGTGCCAGCAGCGCCCGGGGCCTCCAAGAGACCCAGTACTTC
TRBV7-9	few	TRBJ1-2	.	CASTFGQSYGYTF	TGTGCCAGCACCTTCGGACAGTCCTATGGCTACACCTTC
TRBV4-3	.	TRBJ2-7	.	CASSQDVQGTYEQYF	TGCGCCAGCAGCCAAGATGTCCAGGGTACTTACGAGCAGTACTTC
TRBV28	.	TRBJ2-5	TRBD1	CASSSGTVQETQYF	TGTGCCAGCAGTTCCGGGACAGTCCAAGAGACCCAGTACTTC
TRBV7-2	.	TRBJ1-2	TRBD1	CASSPGQGTYGYTF	TGTGCCAGCAGCCCCGGACAGGGGACGTATGGCTACACCTTC
TRBV9	.	TRBJ2-7	.	CASSLGTLSYEQYF	TGTGCCAGCAGCCTCGGGACTCTTAGTTACGAGCAGTACTTC
TRBV6-5	.	TRBJ2-4	TRBD2	CASSLGREGNIQYF	TGTGCCAGCAGTTTAGGCAGGGAGGGTAACATTCAGTACTTC
TRBV2	.	TRBJ1-6	TRBD1	CASFVDRGIKASPLHF	TGTGCCAGCTTTGTAGACAGGGGAATTAAGGCTTCACCCCTCCACTTT
TRBV19	.	TRBJ1-2	.	CASSTPDGSYYGYTF	TGTGCCAGTAGTACCCCGGACGGATCCTATTATGGCTACACCTTC
TRBV2	.	TRBJ1-1	.	CASSQRGNAEAFF	TGTGCCAGCAGCCAGAGGGGTAACGCTGAAGCTTTCTTT
TRBV5-1	.	TRBJ1-5	.	CASSLAGGGGNQPQHF	TGCGCCAGCAGCCTCGCGGGAGGGGGTGGAAATCAGCCCCAGCATTTT
TRBV7-3	few	TRBJ2-2	.	CASSPGTQNTGELFF	TGTGCCAGCAGCCCCGGGACCCAGAACACCGGGGAGCTGTTTTTT
TRBV29-1	.	TRBJ2-1	TRBD2	CSGGASGAYNEQFF	TGCAGCGGGGGGGCTAGCGGGGCCTACAATGAGCAGTTCTTC
TRBV19	.	TRBJ1-5	TRBD1	CASSISVGQGNQPQHF	TGTGCCAGTAGTATATCTGTAGGACAGGGCAATCAGCCCCAGCATTTT
TRBV11-2	.	TRBJ1-2	.	CASTLDGLYNYGYTF	TGTGCCAGCACCCTGGACGGACTATATAACTATGGCTACACCTTC
TRBV5-1	.	TRBJ2-7	.	CASSLSSEQYF	TGCGCCAGCAGCTTGTCCTCCGAGCAGTACTTC
TRBV5-6	.	TRBJ2-3	TRBD1	CASSEKQGATSTDTQYF	TGTGCCAGCAGCGAAAAGCAGGGGGCCACGTCCACAGATACGCAGTATTTT
TRBV7-6	.	TRBJ1-1	.	CASSSGRSEAFF	TGTGCCAGCAGCTCCGGACGCAGTGAAGCTTTCTTT
TRBV5-1	.	TRBJ1-5	TRBD1	CASSPGTGDQPQHF	TGCGCCAGCAGCCCAGGGACAGGGGATCAGCCCCAGCATTTT
TRBV10-1	.	TRBJ1-5	.	CASSGNYWTADSNQPQHF	TGCGCCAGCAGTGGTAACTACTGGACAGCCGATAGCAATCAGCCCCAGCATTTT
TRBV27	few	TRBJ2-7	TRBD1	CASSLLGTAYEQYF	TGTGCCAGCAGTTTATTGGGGACAGCGTACGAGCAGTACTTC
TRBV28	few	TRBJ1-1	TRBD1	CASSQTGVGAFF	TGTGCCAGCAGCCAGACAGGGGTAGGGGCTTTCTTT
TRBV19	.	TRBJ2-1	.	CASRWGPLDEQFF	TGTGCCAGTAGGTGGGGACCTCTCGATGAGCAGTTCTTC
TRBV11-3	.	TRBJ2-3	TRBD1	CASSLEGPGQGTDTQYF	TGTGCCAGCAGCTTAGAAGGACCCGGACAGGGCACAGATACGCAGTATTTT
TRBV4-1	once	TRBJ2-2	TRBD2	CASSQAGTTNTGELFF	TGCGCCAGCAGCCAGGCCGGGACTACGAACACCGGGGAGCTGTTTTTT
TRBV7-3	.	TRBJ2-1	TRBD2	CASSLSLAGNEQFF	TGTGCCAGCAGCTTAAGTCTAGCGGGAAATGAGCAGTTCTTC
TRBV19	.	TRBJ1-1	.	CASLPGPSPNTEAFF	TGTGCCAGTCTACCGGGCCCTTCCCCGAACACTGAAGCTTTCTTT